This TCR beta chain was identified during a study of graft-versus-host responses after intestinal transplantation. With regard to this clone: The antigen is undetermined.

Study findings and constraints: Ileal or blood samples showed some GvH clones first, and such clones were also found in recipient marrow.

Produced via immunoSEQ multiplex PCR; TCRdb's table is partial and in-frame only. The sample has around 120,000 clones, 80% to 95% seen once; the top ten hold 0.09% to 0.15%. Trimming took 4 bases from V and 0 from J, leaving 10 bases between them. CDR3 size: 14 residues. Germline CDR1 MNHEY, CDR2 SVGAGI. The rearrangement joins TRBV6-5 to TRBJ2-7; D is possibly TRBD1 (6 bases). The sample here was unstimulated CD4+ T cells sorted from spleen or lymph node cells, taken before intestinal transplant. This sequence was found in a human donor who received an intestinal transplant. The CDR3: CASSFDRFSYEQYF. DNA of the CDR3: TGTGCCAGCAGTTTCGACAGGTTCTCCTACGAGCAGTACTTC.